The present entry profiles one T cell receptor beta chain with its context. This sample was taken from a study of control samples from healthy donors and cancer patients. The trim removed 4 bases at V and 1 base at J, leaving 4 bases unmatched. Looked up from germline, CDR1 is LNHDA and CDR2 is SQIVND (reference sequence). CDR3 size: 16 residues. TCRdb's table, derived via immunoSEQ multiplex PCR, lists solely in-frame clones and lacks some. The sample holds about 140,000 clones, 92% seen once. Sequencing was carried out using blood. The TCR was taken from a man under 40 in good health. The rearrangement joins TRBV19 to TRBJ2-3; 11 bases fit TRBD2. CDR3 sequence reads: CASSNTSGSRTDTQYF. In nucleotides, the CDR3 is TGTGCCAGTAGTAACACTAGCGGGAGCCGCACAGATACGCAGTATTTT.